This T cell receptor (beta chain) was captured by sequencing in a study of blood T cell repertoires in COVID-19. Study summary: The United States, Italy and Spain provided the acute and convalescent COVID-19 samples. PBMCs, B-cell-depleted T cells, or T cells provided the cDNA or gDNA that made up the material.

Original handling: Quantification of nucleated cells was approximated via reference gene primer amplification. Sequencing used immunoSEQ multiplex PCR; TCRdb keeps in-frame clones, though not all of them. Clone size and the V and J calls come from that table; the DNA yielded D and trimming. The sample contains about 55,000 clones, 85% of which appear only once. This TCR was recovered from a human donor in a cohort sampled during active COVID-19. The sample was peripheral blood.

The chain's CDR3 is CASSLGDREYSNQPQHF. DNA for the CDR3: TGCGCCAGCAGCTTAGGTGACAGGGAGTATAGCAATCAGCCCCAGCATTTT. The rearrangement joins TRBV5-1 to TRBJ1-5, with 7 nucleotides matching TRBD1. The CDR3 is made up of 17 amino acids. The V and J ends lost 2 bases and 0 bases, in that order; junction bases with no gene match: 8. Germline V gene lookup returns CDR1 SGHRS and CDR2 YFSETQ.